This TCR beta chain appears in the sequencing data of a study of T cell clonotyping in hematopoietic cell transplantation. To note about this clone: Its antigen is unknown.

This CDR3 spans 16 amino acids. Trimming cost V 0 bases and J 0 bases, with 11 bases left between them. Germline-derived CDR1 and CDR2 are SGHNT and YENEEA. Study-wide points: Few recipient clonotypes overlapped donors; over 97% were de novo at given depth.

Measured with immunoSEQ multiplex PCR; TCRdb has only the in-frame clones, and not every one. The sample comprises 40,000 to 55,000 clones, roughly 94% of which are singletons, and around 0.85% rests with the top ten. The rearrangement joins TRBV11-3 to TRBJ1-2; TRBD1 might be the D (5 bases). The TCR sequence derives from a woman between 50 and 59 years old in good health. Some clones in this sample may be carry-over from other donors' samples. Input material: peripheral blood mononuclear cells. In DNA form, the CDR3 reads TGTGCCAGCAGCTTAGATCGCCGACAGACTAACTATGGCTACACCTTC. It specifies CASSLDRRQTNYGYTF.